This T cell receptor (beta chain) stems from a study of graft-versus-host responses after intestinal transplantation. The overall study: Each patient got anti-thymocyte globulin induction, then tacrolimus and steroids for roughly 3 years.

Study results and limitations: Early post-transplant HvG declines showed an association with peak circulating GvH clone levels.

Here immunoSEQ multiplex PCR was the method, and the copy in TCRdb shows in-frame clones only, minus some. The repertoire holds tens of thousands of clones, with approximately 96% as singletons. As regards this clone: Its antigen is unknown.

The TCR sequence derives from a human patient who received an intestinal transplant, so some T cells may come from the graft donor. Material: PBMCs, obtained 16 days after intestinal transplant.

The CDR3 region is CASSPRDFTRNEQFF. The DNA of the CDR3 is TGTGCCAGCAGCCCTCGGGACTTCACTAGGAATGAGCAGTTCTTC. The chain recombines TRBV7-9 with TRBJ2-1; tentative D call: TRBD2 (6 bases). The V gene's germline CDR1 is SEHNR and CDR2 FQNEAQ (reference sequence). This CDR3 region has 15 residues. The V and J ends lost 5 bases and 7 bases respectively, with 18 bases between them.